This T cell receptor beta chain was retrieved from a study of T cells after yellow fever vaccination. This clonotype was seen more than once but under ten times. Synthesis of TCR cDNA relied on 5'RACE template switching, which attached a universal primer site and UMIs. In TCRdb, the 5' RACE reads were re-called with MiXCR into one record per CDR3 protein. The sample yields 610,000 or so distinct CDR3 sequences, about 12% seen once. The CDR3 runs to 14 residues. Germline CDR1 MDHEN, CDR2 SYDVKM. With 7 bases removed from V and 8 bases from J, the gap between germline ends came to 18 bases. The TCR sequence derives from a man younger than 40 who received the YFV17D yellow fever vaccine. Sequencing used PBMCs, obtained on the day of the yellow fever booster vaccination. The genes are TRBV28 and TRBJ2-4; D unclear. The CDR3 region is CASTTYRLLDIQYF. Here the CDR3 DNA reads TGTGCCAGCACCACCTATCGCCTACTGGACATTCAGTACTTC.